The 7 T cell receptor beta chains in this list originate from one sample, sequenced in a study of control samples from healthy donors and cancer patients. The repertoire was sequenced with immunoSEQ multiplex PCR; TCRdb's copy has only in-frame clones and lacks some. This table holds around 93,000 clones, about 91% found once. The sequenced sample was blood. These receptors all stem from a man aged 25 to 40 in good health.

The chain employs TRBV18 and TRBJ1-4, with D tentatively TRBD1 (5 bases). The CDR3 loop spans 13 amino acids. The ends were cut back, 5 bases at V and 7 bases at J, with 11 bases in the middle. Germline CDR1 is KGHSH and CDR2 is LQKENI. The CDR3 nucleotides read TGTGCCAGCTCATCCCAGGGAAGTGAAAAACTGTTTTTT. Amino acids: CASSSQGSEKLFF. Complete variable domain (other parts from reference TRBV18 and TRBJ1-4): NAGVMQNPRHLVRRRGQEARLRCSPMKGHSHVYWYRQLPEEGLKFMVYLQKENIIDESGMPKERFSAEFPKEGPSILRIQQVVRGDSAAYFCASSSQGSEKLFFGSGTQLSVL.

V and J are TRBV19 and TRBJ2-1; tentatively, D is TRBD1 (6 bases). Germline CDR1 and CDR2: LNHDA and SQIVND (reference sequence). Trimming removed 4 bases at V and 9 bases at J, with 16 bases between. This CDR3 has 14 residues. CDR3 sequence reads: CASSRGLTRPEQFF. In nucleotides, the CDR3 is TGTGCCAGTAGTAGGGGGCTCACCCGGCCTGAGCAGTTCTTC. The full variable domain, completed using reference TRBV19 and TRBJ2-1, is DGGITQSPKYLFRKEGQNVTLSCEQNLNHDAMYWYRQDPGQGLRLIYYSQIVNDFQKGDIAEGYSVSREKKESFPLTVTSAQKNPTAFYLCASSRGLTRPEQFFGPGTRLTVL.

V and J are TRBV6-6 and TRBJ2-5; 12 bases line up with TRBD2. This CDR3 has 16 amino acids. Unmatched junction bases numbered 6, after V lost 6 bases and J lost 1 base. Germline CDR1 MNHNY, CDR2 SVGAGI (reference sequence). The CDR3 reads CASSRELAGGQETQYF. The CDR3 DNA sequence: TGTGCCAGCAGCCGAGAACTAGCGGGAGGCCAAGAGACCCAGTACTTC.

This clone was counted a single time. The CDR3 coding sequence is TGTGCCAGCAGTGCACAGGGAAAAACTGAAGCTTTCTTT. It is translated as CASSAQGKTEAFF. The chain recombines TRBV2 with TRBJ1-1, with a tentative D call TRBD1 (6 bases). Trimming shortened V by 4 bases and J by 5 bases, and 11 bases separated the two germline ends. Germline-derived CDR1 and CDR2 are SNHLY and FYNNEI. This CDR3 is built from 13 residues.

The rearrangement links TRBV4-1 to TRBJ2-3, with unresolved D. The CDR3 has 13 residues. Trimming left V 4 bases short and J 10 bases short, with 15 bases between. Germline V gene lookup returns CDR1 MGHRA and CDR2 YSYEKL. The CDR3 region has the DNA TGCGCCAGCAGCCTCAGTCGCAGTAGTGCGCAGTATTTT. It encodes CASSLSRSSAQYF.

The chain recombines TRBV18 with TRBJ2-7, with TRBD1 identical over 7 bases. J was trimmed by 1 base and V by 3 bases; bases with no gene match: 3. Per germline, CDR1 KGHSH and CDR2 LQKENI. This CDR3 is built from 14 residues. The CDR3 sequence is CASSPQDRSYEQYF. In DNA, the CDR3 is TGTGCCAGCTCACCGCAGGACAGGTCCTACGAGCAGTACTTC.

The chain is built from TRBV24-1 and TRBJ2-7; D call uncertain. This CDR3 region has 12 residues. From germline, CDR1 is KGHDR and CDR2 SFDVKD. The ends were cut back, 7 bases at V and 4 bases at J, with 10 bases in the middle. The CDR3 sequence is CATSGASYEQYF. The CDR3, as DNA: TGTGCCACCAGCGGAGCCTCTTACGAGCAGTACTTC.